This T cell receptor (beta chain) was sequenced during a study of blood T cell repertoires in COVID-19. Across the whole study: Some COVID-19 samples were acute and others convalescent; all came from the United States, Italy and Spain. PBMCs, B-cell-depleted T cells, or T cells provided the cDNA or gDNA that made up the material.

The CDR3 consists of 15 residues. V lost 2 bases to trimming and J lost 5 bases, with 13 bases between them. From germline, CDR1 is MDHEN and CDR2 SYDVKM. Original processing notes: Using reference gene primer amplification, nucleated cell counts were estimated. The data were produced by immunoSEQ multiplex PCR, yet TCRdb's version contains in-frame clones alone and is incomplete. D and trimming come from the DNA, and the V and J calls and clone size come from that table. The data hold under 200,000 clones, with around 86% observed a single time. Input material: peripheral blood. The receptor's source is a middle-aged woman with acute or convalescent COVID-19. J is TRBJ1-5 and V is TRBV28; D is uncertain. CDR3 in DNA: TGTGCCAGCAGTTTACCCCAGGACGGGGATCAGCCCCAGCATTTT. This gives the protein CASSLPQDGDQPQHF.